Sequencing of this T cell receptor beta chain was carried out in a study of regulatory T cells in long-lasting Graves disease. Indicated time point: newly diagnosed GD, antithyroid drugs for less than 3 months. PBMCs provided the RNA from which the TCR library was made. Germline lookup yields CDR1 MNHNS and CDR2 SASEGT. This CDR3 has 15 amino acids. Between the trimmed V and J ends, which lost 5 bases and 0 bases, there was a span of 11 bases. Construction of TCR beta libraries relied on iRepertoire HTBI primers and on Arm-PCR targeting CDR3 regions. TCRdb itself ran the multiplex PCR reads through MiXCR, one entry per CDR3 protein. This repertoire shows over 450,000 distinct CDR3 sequences, approximately 12% found once; its top ten account for 8% to 10%. In addition, the sample was reused for a study of T cells in Graves' hyperthyroidism and ophthalmopathy. That publication notes: In the first-round RT-PCR of the TCR CDR3, the HTBI primer set was used.

The chain couples TRBV6-1 to TRBJ1-3, with no clear D. This clonotype originated in a woman aged 25 to 39 with Graves disease. Material: peripheral blood mononuclear cells (PBMCs), obtained at new diagnosis, from a patient treated with antithyroid drugs. CDR3 loop: CASSRTDGSGNTIYF. The CDR3 DNA is TGTGCCAGCAGTCGGACGGACGGCTCTGGAAACACCATATATTTT.